This TCR beta chain derives from a study of Ad26.COV2.S vaccination and SARS-CoV-2 variants. Overall study findings and caveats: A substantial breadth of spike-specific CD8+ and CD4+ T cell responses after vaccination has been reported. People who got the vaccine had more spike-specific TCR breadth than people who got placebo.

The assay was immunoSEQ multiplex PCR, and TCRdb's table has in-frame clones only and misses some. The sample consists of over 200,000 clones, approximately 88% of them appearing once. The CDR3 contains 15 residues. Germline V gene data show CDR1 as SNHLY and CDR2 as FYNNEI. With V trimmed by 4 bases and J by 0 bases, 5 bases remained unmatched. As for this clone: The antigen is unknown.

Treatment described: approximately 18 received Ad26.COV2.S at low or high dose, single or two shots; five or six received placebo; per-sample allocation not given. The samples were gathered on day 63 after the first injection of vaccine or placebo. Boston provided a donor who was an adult aged 18-55 years. The TCR originated in a person aged 18-65 years who received the Ad26.COV2.S COVID-19 vaccine or a placebo. The sample here was peripheral blood, taken in a trial of Ad26.COV2.S vaccine versus placebo. The rearrangement uses TRBV2 and TRBJ2-7; TRBD1 agrees at 8 bases. The DNA of the CDR3 is TGTGCCAGCAGTGTCCATGGACAGGGCTCCTACGAGCAGTACTTC. Amino acids: CASSVHGQGSYEQYF.